Listed below are T cell receptor beta chains from one sample, sequenced in a study of memory CD4+ T cells and cytomegalovirus serostatus. TCRdb's table, derived via immunoSEQ multiplex PCR, lists solely in-frame clones and lacks some. The sample lists around 62,000 clones; more than 75% were seen once. The sample comprised memory CD4+ T cells from blood. The receptors here all came from an adult in good health and CMV-seropositive. Both conserved end residues are part of each CDR3. Each record gives: J gene, D gene, V gene, clone size, CDR3 protein, CDR3 DNA. The D gene is left open where the match is weak. Some rows have no size entry. The others give once, few or many, or a class for an expanded clone.

TRBJ2-1	TRBD1	TRBV5-4	-	CASEGASSYNEQFF	TGTGCCAGCGAGGGGGCGAGCTCCTACAATGAGCAGTTCTTC
TRBJ2-3	TRBD2	TRBV7-8	-	CASSLTAGGDTQYF	TGTGCCAGCAGCTTAACAGCGGGAGGAGATACGCAGTATTTT
TRBJ2-2	-	TRBV11-2	-	CASSLVLGTGELFF	TGTGCCAGCAGCTTAGTTTTGGGCACCGGGGAGCTGTTTTTT
TRBJ2-7	-	TRBV27	-	CASSFRATPYEQYF	TGTGCCAGCAGTTTTCGGGCCACCCCCTACGAGCAGTACTTC
TRBJ2-1	-	TRBV2	-	CASTGRGLRRNEQFF	TGTGCCAGCACGGGTAGGGGACTGAGGAGGAATGAGCAGTTCTTC
TRBJ2-3	-	TRBV5-6	-	CASSFDLEGTDTQYF	TGTGCCAGCAGCTTTGACCTGGAGGGCACAGATACGCAGTATTTT
TRBJ2-7	TRBD2	TRBV29-1	-	CSVGTSGRAEQYF	TGCAGCGTAGGGACTAGCGGGAGAGCCGAGCAGTACTTC
TRBJ2-7	-	TRBV13	-	CASSLKQTYEQYF	TGTGCCAGCAGCTTAAAACAGACCTACGAGCAGTACTTC
TRBJ1-1	-	TRBV28	-	CASRSPTAGTEAFF	TGTGCCAGCAGAAGCCCGACAGCGGGCACTGAAGCTTTCTTT
TRBJ1-1	-	TRBV15	-	CATSRDPTGWQGKNTEAFF	TGTGCCACCAGCAGAGATCCCACTGGGTGGCAAGGGAAGAACACTGAAGCTTTCTTT
TRBJ1-5	TRBD1	TRBV6-1	-	CASSPDRVQPQHF	TGTGCCAGCAGTCCCGACAGGGTCCAGCCCCAGCATTTT
TRBJ1-2	TRBD1	TRBV7-8	-	CASSKRTGNGYTF	TGTGCCAGCAGCAAACGGACAGGGAATGGCTACACCTTC
TRBJ2-1	-	TRBV5-1	-	CASSLRGRDNEQFF	TGCGCCAGCAGCTTACGGGGACGGGACAATGAGCAGTTCTTC
TRBJ1-3	TRBD1	TRBV4-2	-	CASSQDPANTGTAGNTIYF	TGTGCCAGCAGCCAAGATCCGGCTAATACCGGGACAGCTGGAAACACCATATATTTT
TRBJ1-4	-	TRBV2	few	CASSDRGVEKLFF	TGTGCCAGCAGTGACAGGGGAGTTGAAAAACTGTTTTTT
TRBJ2-5	-	TRBV27	-	CASSHGLLQETQYF	TGTGCCAGCAGCCACGGACTACTCCAAGAGACCCAGTACTTC
TRBJ2-3	TRBD2	TRBV28	-	CASRQLAGTDTQYF	TGTGCCAGCAGACAACTAGCGGGGACAGATACGCAGTATTTT
TRBJ2-1	-	TRBV27	-	CASTRAGFYNEQFF	TGTGCCAGCACCAGGGCGGGTTTCTACAATGAGCAGTTCTTC
TRBJ2-5	-	TRBV11-2	-	CASSLLGSLGQETQYF	TGTGCCAGCAGCTTACTAGGGTCTTTGGGGCAAGAGACCCAGTACTTC
TRBJ1-1	TRBD1	TRBV5-6	-	CASSPLEGANTEAFF	TGTGCCAGCAGCCCCCTGGAGGGGGCGAACACTGAAGCTTTCTTT
TRBJ1-1	-	TRBV2	-	CASSVLRGRGEAFF	TGTGCCAGCAGTGTGTTACGGGGGCGGGGTGAAGCTTTCTTT
TRBJ2-1	-	TRBV27	-	CASSPPLLASLFF	TGTGCCAGCAGCCCCCCTTTGTTGGCTAGCCTGTTCTTC
TRBJ1-3	-	TRBV5-1	few	CASSLGQLTGNTIYF	TGCGCCAGCAGCTTAGGGCAACTGACTGGAAACACCATATATTTT
TRBJ1-4	-	TRBV27	-	CASSLRGTTNEKLFF	TGTGCCAGCAGTTTAAGGGGGACAACTAATGAAAAACTGTTTTTT
TRBJ1-5	-	TRBV7-8	-	CASSLEKGQGLNQPQHF	TGTGCCAGCAGCTTAGAGAAAGGGCAGGGTCTCAATCAGCCCCAGCATTTT
TRBJ2-3	-	TRBV5-4	few	CASSSVTDTQYF	TGTGCCAGCAGCTCCGTAACAGATACGCAGTATTTT
TRBJ1-3	TRBD1	TRBV11-3	once	CASSLGGQASGNTIYF	TGTGCCAGCAGCTTAGGGGGACAGGCCTCTGGAAACACCATATATTTT
TRBJ2-5	-	TRBV14	-	CASSPLGGEGTQYF	TGTGCCAGCAGCCCCCTCGGCGGAGAAGGGACCCAGTACTTC
TRBJ2-7	-	TRBV12-1	-	CASSFGGGFPYEQYF	TGTGCCAGCAGCTTTGGGGGAGGGTTTCCCTACGAGCAGTACTTC
TRBJ1-5	-	TRBV7-9	-	CASSQYQGRGGAPQHF	TGTGCCAGCAGTCAGTACCAGGGTAGGGGGGGGGCGCCCCAGCATTTT
TRBJ1-1	-	TRBV2	few	CASRTSGTEAFF	TGTGCCAGCCGGACCTCCGGCACTGAAGCTTTCTTT
TRBJ2-1	-	TRBV19	-	CASTREHSYNEQFF	TGTGCCAGTACGAGGGAGCACTCCTACAATGAGCAGTTCTTC
TRBJ2-3	-	TRBV4-1	-	CASSHPRTDTQYF	TGCGCCAGCAGCCACCCTCGCACAGATACGCAGTATTTT
TRBJ2-1	-	TRBV27	-	CASSFQGSEQFF	TGTGCCAGCAGTTTCCAGGGAAGTGAGCAGTTCTTC
TRBJ1-1	-	TRBV6-1	-	CASSVVTEYTEAFF	TGTGCCAGCAGTGTAGTAACAGAATACACTGAAGCTTTCTTT
TRBJ1-1	TRBD1	TRBV7-3	-	CASSSSGGNTEAFF	TGTGCCAGCAGCTCCTCAGGGGGGAACACTGAAGCTTTCTTT
TRBJ1-1	TRBD1	TRBV19	-	CASSRDSLNTEAFF	TGTGCCAGTAGTCGGGACAGCTTGAACACTGAAGCTTTCTTT
TRBJ1-5	-	TRBV19	-	CASSIDQFYQPQHF	TGTGCCAGTAGTATAGATCAGTTTTATCAGCCCCAGCATTTT
TRBJ2-1	-	TRBV2	-	CASSVDRNEQFF	TGTGCCAGCAGTGTCGATAGGAATGAGCAGTTCTTC
TRBJ2-3	TRBD1	TRBV5-4	-	CASSWQGADTQYF	TGTGCCAGCAGCTGGCAGGGGGCAGATACGCAGTATTTT
TRBJ1-1	-	TRBV5-1	few	CASRIGQSETEAFF	TGCGCCAGCAGGATAGGACAAAGCGAGACTGAAGCTTTCTTT
TRBJ1-2	-	TRBV11-2	-	CASSFGSIGYTF	TGTGCCAGCAGCTTCGGCAGTATCGGCTACACCTTC
TRBJ2-7	-	TRBV21-1	-	CASTLLESYEQYF	TGTGCCAGCACCCTCCTGGAGTCCTACGAGCAGTACTTC